The 30 T cell receptor beta chains below come from one sample, sequenced in a study of CD4+ T cells in melanoma. Sequencing was performed with immunoSEQ multiplex PCR; in TCRdb, only in-frame clones are kept and a portion is missing. Altogether 40,000 to 50,000 clones are present, 85% to 90% being singletons, with the ten largest covering approximately 12%. The material sequenced was peripheral blood. The receptor set was obtained from a human donor with melanoma.

The chain carries TRBV19 and TRBJ1-2; TRBD1 might be the D (5 bases). Trimming removed 7 bases from V and 8 bases from J, with 20 bases in between. Germline loops: CDR1 LNHDA, CDR2 SQIVND (reference sequence). The CDR3 runs 14 residues. DNA for the CDR3: TGTGCCAGTAATCCCGAGGGGCTCCAAATCGGCTACACCTTC. Protein: CASNPEGLQIGYTF.

The V call is TRBV10-3, the J call TRBJ1-2; tentative D call: TRBD1 (5 bases). The CDR3 spans 14 residues. CDR1 and CDR2 (germline): ENHRY, SYGVKD. Between the trimmed V and J ends, which lost 0 bases and 11 bases, there was a span of 16 bases. CDR3 coding DNA: TGTGCCATCAGTGAGTCGATGCCCATTGACAGTTACACCTTC. As protein: CAISESMPIDSYTF.

Only one count was recorded for this clone. The V call is TRBV14, the J call TRBJ1-3, with D perhaps TRBD1 (5 bases). Germline V CDR1 and CDR2: SGHDN, FVKESK. CDR3 size: 15 residues. V gave up 1 base and J gave up 2 bases, with 9 bases separating them. The CDR3, as DNA: TGTGCCAGCAGCCAAGCTCGAGGGGCTGGAAACACCATATATTTT. Translated, it gives CASSQARGAGNTIYF. Full variable domain (missing parts from reference TRBV14 and TRBJ1-3): EAGVTQFPSHSVIEKGQTVTLRCDPISGHDNLYWYRRVMGKEIKFLLHFVKESKQDESGMPNNRFLAERTGGTYSTLKVQPAELEDSGVYFCASSQARGAGNTIYFGEGSWLTVV.

The CDR3 is CASSHGTGGEQYF. The CDR3 bases are TGTGCCAGCAGCCATGGGACAGGGGGAGAGCAGTACTTC. The chain recombines TRBV7-8 with TRBJ2-7, with 11 bases matching TRBD1. V dropped 5 bases and J dropped 7; count of bases not matched to a gene: 4. CDR3 length: 13 amino acids. Germline loops: CDR1 SGHVS, CDR2 FQNEAQ.

CDR3 DNA sequence: TGTGCCTGGAGTGTATATGGGAGACAGGGAGGGGCCCAGTACTTC. Protein sequence: CAWSVYGRQGGAQYF. V gene TRBV30 combines with J gene TRBJ2-5; D might be TRBD1 or TRBD2, each matching 7 bases. Germline-derived CDR1 and CDR2 are GTSNPN and SVGIG (reference sequence). The CDR3 is 15 amino acids. Trimming took 0 bases from V and 9 from J, leaving 20 bases between them. The entire variable domain, with the rest obtained from reference TRBV30 and TRBJ2-5, is as follows: SQTIHQWPATLVQPVGSPLSLECTVEGTSNPNLYWYRQAAGRGLQLLFYSVGIGQISSEVPQNLSASRPQDRQFILSSKKLLLSDSGFYLCAWSVYGRQGGAQYFGPGTRLLVL.

This clone was seen a single time. The rearrangement links TRBV5-6 to TRBJ1-3, with D unresolved. Germline V gives CDR1 SGHDT, CDR2 YYEEEE. The CDR3 covers 12 residues. The V gene lost 0 bases and the J gene lost 8 bases, with 6 bases spanning the gap. CDR3 sequence: CASSLEGYTIYF. For the CDR3, the DNA is TGTGCCAGCAGCTTGGAGGGTTACACCATATATTTT.

This clone showed up just once. V and J are TRBV6-5 and TRBJ2-3; D perhaps matches TRBD2 (6 bases). Germline-derived CDR1 and CDR2 are MNHEY and SVGAGI. This CDR3 region has 13 residues. Trimming removed 5 bases from V and 2 bases from J, with 8 bases in between. The CDR3 sequence: CASSSGFTDTQYF. DNA for the CDR3: TGTGCCAGCAGTAGCGGGTTCACAGATACGCAGTATTTT.

J is TRBJ2-7 and V is TRBV4-2; either TRBD1 or TRBD2 may supply D (5 bases each). Trimming took 0 bases from V and 7 from J, leaving 16 bases between them. The CDR3 has 15 amino acids. Germline V gene lookup returns CDR1 LGHNA and CDR2 YNFKEQ. In DNA, the CDR3 is TGTGCCAGCAGCCAAGACCAACTAGGGGCCGGAGAGCAGTACTTC. Translated: CASSQDQLGAGEQYF.

This chain connects TRBV5-1 to TRBJ1-2; possibly TRBD1 for D (6 bases). This CDR3 contains 13 residues. The germline V gene encodes CDR1 SGHRS and CDR2 YFSETQ. The V end was cut by 5 bases, the J end by 4 bases, with 12 bases between. CDR3 loop: CASSLSQGYGYTF. DNA for the CDR3: TGCGCCAGCAGTCTGTCACAGGGCTATGGCTACACCTTC.

The chain's CDR3 is CASSFVSRGGNQPQHF. In nucleotides, the CDR3 is TGTGCCAGCAGTTTCGTATCCAGGGGAGGCAATCAGCCCCAGCATTTT. The chain is built from TRBV28 and TRBJ1-5; TRBD1 might be the D (6 bases). Germline V gene lookup returns CDR1 MDHEN and CDR2 SYDVKM. The length of the CDR3 is 16 residues. Trimming took off 3 bases at V and 2 bases at J, with 14 bases between the two ends.

The chain employs TRBV6-1 and TRBJ2-7; D not resolved. Germline lookup yields CDR1 MNHNS and CDR2 SASEGT. V lost 5 bases and J 2 bases, leaving 10 bases between the germline ends. The CDR3 length is 13 residues. The CDR3 DNA sequence: TGTGCCAGCAGTTTACCTGGCCCCTACGAGCAGTACTTC. Protein product: CASSLPGPYEQYF.

J is TRBJ1-2 and V is TRBV5-1; D perhaps matches TRBD1 (5 bases). There are 12 residues in the CDR3. Germline lookup yields CDR1 SGHRS and CDR2 YFSETQ. V lost 4 bases and J lost 3, with 7 bases in between. CDR3 nucleotides: TGCGCCAGCAGCGAGACAGACTATGGCTACACCTTC. This sequence encodes CASSETDYGYTF.

This CDR3 reads CASSQAGTGNTIYF. CDR3 nucleotide sequence: TGTGCCAGCAGCCAAGCAGGTACTGGAAACACCATATATTTT. The chain employs TRBV4-2 and TRBJ1-3; D remains ambiguous. Trimming took 1 base from V and 2 from J, leaving 6 bases between them. The germline V gene encodes CDR1 LGHNA and CDR2 YNFKEQ. CDR3 length: 14 amino acids.

The chain has TRBV30 and TRBJ2-5; tentative D call: TRBD2 (7 bases). CDR1 is GTSNPN, CDR2 SVGIG, per germline (reference sequence). Trimming left V 0 bases short and J 4 bases short, with 12 bases between. The CDR3 length is 14 residues. CDR3 sequence reads: CAWSVRGARETQYF. In nucleotides, the CDR3 is TGTGCCTGGAGTGTACGGGGGGCACGAGAGACCCAGTACTTC.

The chain carries TRBV11-2 and TRBJ2-5, with a weak D call TRBD2 (5 bases). CDR3 length: 14 residues. Deletions cut 1 base from V and 5 bases from J, with 11 bases between. CDR1 is SGHAT and CDR2 is FQNNGV in the germline V gene. The DNA for the CDR3 is TGTGCCAGCAGCTTAGCGCCTAGCATGGAGACCCAGTACTTC. It specifies CASSLAPSMETQYF.

V usage is TRBV4-2 and J usage is TRBJ2-3; D possibly corresponds to TRBD2 (6 bases). The CDR3 covers 14 residues. CDR1 and CDR2 from the germline V gene are LGHNA and YNFKEQ. Trimming pared 11 bases from V and 4 bases from J, leaving 19 bases between. CDR3 region: CAGPTRREADTQYF. CDR3 in DNA: TGTGCCGGACCCACTAGGAGGGAGGCAGATACGCAGTATTTT.

The V gene is TRBV28, the J gene TRBJ1-1; 9 nucleotides agree with TRBD1. This CDR3 contains 15 residues. With 4 bases clipped from V and 5 bases from J, the junction kept 8 bases outside the gene matches. Germline-derived CDR1 and CDR2 are MDHEN and SYDVKM. The CDR3 DNA reads TGTGCCAGCAGTTCCGGGACAGGGATGTGGACTGAAGCTTTCTTT. It specifies CASSSGTGMWTEAFF.

This rearrangement joins TRBV25-1 to TRBJ2-2; 8 bases are shared with TRBD1. Trimming at V came to 1 base and at J to 4 bases, leaving 5 bases not matched to a gene. The V gene's germline CDR1 is MGHDK and CDR2 SYGVNS. CDR3 length: 16 residues. The CDR3 nucleotides are TGTGCCAGCAGTGAATTTGGCAGGGGGCTCACCGGGGAGCTGTTTTTT. The encoded protein is CASSEFGRGLTGELFF.

J is TRBJ1-1 and V is TRBV7-2; 10 bases agree with TRBD1. CDR3 size: 14 residues. With V trimmed by 5 bases and J by 4 bases, 4 bases remained unmatched. Per the germline V gene, CDR1 is SGHTA and CDR2 is FQGNSA. In DNA, the CDR3 is TGTGCCAGCAGCCGGGACAGGGGATCCACTGAAGCTTTCTTT. Translating gives CASSRDRGSTEAFF.

The V gene is TRBV19, the J gene TRBJ1-2; 7 bases are a match to TRBD1. Germline CDR1 LNHDA, CDR2 SQIVND (reference sequence). This CDR3 is 15 amino acids long. Trimming at V came to 4 bases and at J to 7 bases, leaving 12 bases not matched to a gene. CDR3 sequence reads: CASSSGSEGARGYTF. The CDR3 DNA is TGTGCCAGTAGTAGCGGGTCTGAGGGGGCGCGTGGCTACACCTTC. Full variable domain (rest looked up from reference TRBV19 and TRBJ1-2): DGGITQSPKYLFRKEGQNVTLSCEQNLNHDAMYWYRQDPGQGLRLIYYSQIVNDFQKGDIAEGYSVSREKKESFPLTVTSAQKNPTAFYLCASSSGSEGARGYTFGSGTRLTVV.

This clone was found once. The gene calls are TRBV4-3 and TRBJ2-7; D unresolved. The length of the CDR3 is 14 residues. Trimming shortened V by 0 bases and J by 3 bases, and 9 bases separated the two germline ends. The germline V gene encodes CDR1 LGHNA and CDR2 YSLEER. The CDR3 loop reads CASSQEQAYYEQYF. The CDR3 nucleotides are TGCGCCAGCAGCCAAGAGCAGGCCTACTACGAGCAGTACTTC.

V gene TRBV28 combines with J gene TRBJ1-1, with D possibly TRBD1 on 5 matching bases. Germline lookup yields CDR1 MDHEN and CDR2 SYDVKM. V lost 4 bases, J lost 4 bases, and 16 bases lay in between. The CDR3 runs to 15 residues. The CDR3 is CASSSARGVVTEAFF. Written as DNA, the CDR3 is TGTGCCAGCAGTTCAGCTCGGGGGGTAGTCACTGAAGCTTTCTTT.

CDR3 protein: CASSPGTAGSRYF. CDR3 nucleotides: TGTGCCAGCAGCCCGGGGACCGCCGGGAGTAGATACTTC. This chain joins TRBV11-1 and TRBJ2-4, with D tentatively TRBD2 (6 bases). CDR1 is SGHAT, CDR2 FQDESV, per germline (reference sequence). Deletions cut 5 bases from V and 16 bases from J, with 21 bases between. The CDR3 extends over 13 amino acids.

This rearrangement joins TRBV18 to TRBJ1-5; 9 bases agree with TRBD1. Germline V gives CDR1 KGHSH, CDR2 LQKENI. The J segment lost 8 bases and the V segment lost 6 bases, leaving 8 bases of the junction unmatched. CDR3 length equals 14 residues. The CDR3 reads CASSYNRGREPQHF. The CDR3 nucleotides are TGTGCCAGCTCCTACAACAGGGGGCGAGAGCCCCAGCATTTT.

In the case of this clone: The sample holds other DNA sequences that translate to the same CDR3. V is TRBV6-5 and J is TRBJ1-1; tentative D call: TRBD1 (5 bases). The CDR3 has 14 amino acids. Germline CDR1 MNHEY, CDR2 SVGAGI. V lost 2 bases, J lost 1 base, and 8 bases lay in between. The CDR3 here is CASSYRGRNTEAFF. The CDR3 DNA is TGTGCCAGCAGTTACAGGGGAAGGAACACTGAAGCTTTCTTT.

This chain connects TRBV19 to TRBJ1-6; 8 nucleotides align to TRBD1. Trimming took 3 bases from V and 7 from J; bases not matched to a gene: 5. The CDR3 is 15 residues long. From germline, CDR1 is LNHDA and CDR2 SQIVND (reference sequence). The CDR3 DNA reads as TGTGCCAGTAGTATCCAGGGGGCGAGGAATTCACCCCTCCACTTT. Residues: CASSIQGARNSPLHF. Together with reference TRBV19 and TRBJ1-6, the CDR3 gives the full variable domain: DGGITQSPKYLFRKEGQNVTLSCEQNLNHDAMYWYRQDPGQGLRLIYYSQIVNDFQKGDIAEGYSVSREKKESFPLTVTSAQKNPTAFYLCASSIQGARNSPLHFGNGTRLTVT.

This clone was seen once. The chain employs TRBV7-2 and TRBJ2-7; 11 bases agree with TRBD1. Germline V gene lookup returns CDR1 SGHTA and CDR2 FQGNSA. The CDR3 covers 15 residues. V lost 1 base, J lost 2 bases, and 1 base stayed unmatched. CDR3 bases: TGTGCCAGCAGCTTAGGGACAGGGGGCACCTACGAGCAGTACTTC. This codes for CASSLGTGGTYEQYF.

The chain links TRBV28 to TRBJ1-2; D may be TRBD1 (5 bases). The CDR3 is 15 amino acids. V lost 4 bases to trimming and J lost 3 bases, with 15 bases between them. In germline, CDR1 is MDHEN, CDR2 SYDVKM. The CDR3 sequence: CASSSTTTVHYGYTF. The DNA of the CDR3 is TGTGCCAGCAGTTCAACTACGACAGTCCACTATGGCTACACCTTC.

The V call is TRBV7-2, the J call TRBJ2-1; 12 bases map to TRBD2. The CDR3 length is 15 residues. Trimming removed 2 bases from V and 8 bases from J; junction bases left unmatched: 4. CDR1 is SGHTA, CDR2 FQGNSA, per germline. DNA for the CDR3: TGTGCCAGCAGCTTACTAGCGGGGGGGCCGTATGAGCAGTTCTTC. This encodes CASSLLAGGPYEQFF.

The rearrangement joins TRBV27 to TRBJ2-7, with 8 bases matching TRBD1. V trimming: 1 base; J trimming: 5 bases; junction bases outside the gene matches: 7. The V gene's germline CDR1 is MNHEY and CDR2 SMNVEV (reference sequence). The CDR3 length is 15 residues. CDR3 DNA: TGTGCCAGCAGTTTATGGGCAGGGGGCAGGCACGAGCAGTACTTC. This sequence encodes CASSLWAGGRHEQYF.